This T cell receptor beta chain was sequenced for a study of T-cell reconstitution after alpha-beta-depleted transplantation in children. The CDR3 is 16 residues long. The V gene lost 5 bases and the J gene lost 5 bases, with 21 bases spanning the gap. Germline V gene data show CDR1 as SGHVS and CDR2 as FQNEAQ. Preparation of the TCRbeta library involved a method that used unique molecular identifiers. TCRdb itself ran the PCR reads through MiXCR, one entry per CDR3 protein. The table shows some 520,000 distinct CDR3 sequences, with approximately 32% occurring only once. This clonotype was observed a few times.

The J gene is TRBJ2-5, the V gene TRBV7-8; tentative D call: TRBD2 (6 bases). This clonotype was obtained from a human donor who donated a stem cell graft to a child with aplastic anemia. The sample in question was PBMCs from the stem cell graft donor, obtained from the stem cell graft. This CDR3 is CASSLQGLLASETQYF. The CDR3 DNA reads as TGTGCCAGCAGCCTTCAGGGACTCTTAGCTAGTGAGACCCAGTACTTC. Full variable domain (outside the CDR3, taken from reference TRBV7-8 and TRBJ2-5): GAGVSQSPRYKVAKRGQDVALRCDPISGHVSLFWYQQALGQGPEFLTYFQNEAQLDKSGLPSDRFFAERPEGSVSTLKIQRTQQEDSAVYLCASSLQGLLASETQYFGPGTRLLVL.